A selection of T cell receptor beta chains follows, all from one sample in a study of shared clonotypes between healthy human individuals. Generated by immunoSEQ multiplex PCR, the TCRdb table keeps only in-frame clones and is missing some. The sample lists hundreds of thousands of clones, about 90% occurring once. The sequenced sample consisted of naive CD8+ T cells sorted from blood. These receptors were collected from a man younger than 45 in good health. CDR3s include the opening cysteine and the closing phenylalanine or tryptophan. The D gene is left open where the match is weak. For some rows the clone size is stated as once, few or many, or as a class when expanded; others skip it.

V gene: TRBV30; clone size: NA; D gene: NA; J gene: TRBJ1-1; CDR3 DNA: TGTGCCTGGAGCCCGAGAAAGAACACTGAAGCTTTCTTT; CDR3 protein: CAWSPRKNTEAFF
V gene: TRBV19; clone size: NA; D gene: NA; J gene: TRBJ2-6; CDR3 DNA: TGTGCCAGTAGCACAGGGACAGCGGGGCCTGGGGCCAACGTCCTGACTTTC; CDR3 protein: CASSTGTAGPGANVLTF
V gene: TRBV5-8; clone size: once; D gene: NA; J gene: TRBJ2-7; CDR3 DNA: TGTGCCAGCAGCTTTGGCAGGGGAGTCGAGCAGTACTTC; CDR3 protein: CASSFGRGVEQYF
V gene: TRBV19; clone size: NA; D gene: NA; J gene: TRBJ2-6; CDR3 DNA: TGTGCCAGTAGTAGGGCCCCGTTCCTCTCTGGGGCCAACGTCCTGACTTTC; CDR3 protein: CASSRAPFLSGANVLTF
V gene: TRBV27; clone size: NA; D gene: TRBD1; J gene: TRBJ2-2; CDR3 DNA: TGTGCCAGCAGTTTAAAACAGGGGGCCGGGGAGCTGTTTTTT; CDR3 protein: CASSLKQGAGELFF
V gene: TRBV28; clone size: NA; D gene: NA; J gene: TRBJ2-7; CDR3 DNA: TGTGCCAGCCTCCCCTCAATCGATAGGTCCTACGAGCAGTACTTC; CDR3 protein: CASLPSIDRSYEQYF
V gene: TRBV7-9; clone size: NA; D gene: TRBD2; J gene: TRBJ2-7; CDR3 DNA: TGTGCCAGCAGCCCGACCGGGACTAGCGCTGCCTACGAGCAGTACTTC; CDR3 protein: CASSPTGTSAAYEQYF
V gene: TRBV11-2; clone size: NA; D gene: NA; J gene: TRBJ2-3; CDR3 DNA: TGTGCCAGCAGCCCGACGGGAGAGCGTGATACGCAGTATTTT; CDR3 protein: CASSPTGERDTQYF
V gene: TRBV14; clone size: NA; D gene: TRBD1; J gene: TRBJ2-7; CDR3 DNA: TGTGCCAGCAGCCAAGATCGTTGGACAGGATACTACGAGCAGTACTTC; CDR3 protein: CASSQDRWTGYYEQYF
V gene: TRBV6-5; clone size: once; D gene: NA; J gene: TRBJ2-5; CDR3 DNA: TGTGCCAGCACCGAGGGAGGAGGGATCCAAGAGACCCAGTACTTC; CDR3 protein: CASTEGGGIQETQYF
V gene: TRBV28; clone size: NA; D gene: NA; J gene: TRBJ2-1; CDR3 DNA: TGTGCCAGCAGTTTAGGGCAGTCAAGGAGCGAGTTCTTC; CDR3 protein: CASSLGQSRSEFF
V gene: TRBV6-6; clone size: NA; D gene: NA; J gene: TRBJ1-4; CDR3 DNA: TGTGCCATACAGGTCGGAACTAATGAAAAACTGTTTTTT; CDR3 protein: CAIQVGTNEKLFF
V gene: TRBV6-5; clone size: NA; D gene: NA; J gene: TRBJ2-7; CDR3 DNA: TGTGCCAGCAGTCGGGACACTTTTTTCGAGCAGTACTTC; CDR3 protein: CASSRDTFFEQYF
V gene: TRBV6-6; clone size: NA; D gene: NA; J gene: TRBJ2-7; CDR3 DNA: TGTGCCAGCAGTTACTCGACACCGGAGAAATACGAGCAGTACTTC; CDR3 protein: CASSYSTPEKYEQYF
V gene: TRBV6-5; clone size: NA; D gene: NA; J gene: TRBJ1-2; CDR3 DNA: TGTGCCAGCAAGGCGGGCGATGGCTACACCTTC; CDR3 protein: CASKAGDGYTF
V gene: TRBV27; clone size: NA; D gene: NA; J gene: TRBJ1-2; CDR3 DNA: TGTGCCAGCAGTCCACGCTATGGAGGGGCGAGGTATGGCTACACCTTC; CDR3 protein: CASSPRYGGARYGYTF
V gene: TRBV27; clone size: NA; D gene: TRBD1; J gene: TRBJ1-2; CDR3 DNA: TGTGCCAGCAGTCGCTCACAGGGGGGCGGCGATGGCTACACCTTC; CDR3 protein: CASSRSQGGGDGYTF
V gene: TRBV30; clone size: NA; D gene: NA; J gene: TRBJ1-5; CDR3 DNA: TGTGCCTGGTCCCCGGGGCAGGGGAATCAGCCCCAGCATTTT; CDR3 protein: CAWSPGQGNQPQHF
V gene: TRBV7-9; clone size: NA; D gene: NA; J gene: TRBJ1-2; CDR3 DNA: TGTGCCAGCAGCTTAGTGGTCAGCGGGGCGGATGGCTACACCTTC; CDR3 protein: CASSLVVSGADGYTF
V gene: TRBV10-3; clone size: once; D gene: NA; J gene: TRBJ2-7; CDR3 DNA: TGTGCCATCAGTGGGGGGCGTGGGCGGAACTCCTACGAGCAGTACTTC; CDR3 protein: CAISGGRGRNSYEQYF
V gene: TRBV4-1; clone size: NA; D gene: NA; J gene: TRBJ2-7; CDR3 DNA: TGCGCCAGCAGCCTGGAACAGGACGAGCAGTACTTC; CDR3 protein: CASSLEQDEQYF
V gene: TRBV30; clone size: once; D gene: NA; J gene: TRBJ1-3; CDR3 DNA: TGTGCCTGGACGGGGTACCGGGACGGTCTCTCTAAAGGTTCTGGAAACACCATATATTTT; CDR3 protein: CAWTGYRDGLSKGSGNTIYF
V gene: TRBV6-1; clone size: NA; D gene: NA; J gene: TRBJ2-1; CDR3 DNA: TGTGCCAGCAGTGAAGATAGAGGGGCCAACTCCTACAATGAGCAGTTCTTC; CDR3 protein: CASSEDRGANSYNEQFF
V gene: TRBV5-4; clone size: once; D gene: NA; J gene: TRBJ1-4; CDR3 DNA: TGTGCCAGCAGCTTGCTTCCCACCGGGAATGAAAAACTGTTTTTT; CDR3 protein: CASSLLPTGNEKLFF
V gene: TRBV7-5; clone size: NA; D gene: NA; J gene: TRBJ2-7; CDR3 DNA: TGTGCCAGAAGCTCGACTAGCGGAAGCTCCTACGAGCAGTACTTC; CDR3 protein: CARSSTSGSSYEQYF
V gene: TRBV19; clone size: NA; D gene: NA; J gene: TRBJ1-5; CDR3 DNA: TGTGCCAGTAGTATAGGAACGGTTAGCAATCAGCCCCAGCATTTT; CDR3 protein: CASSIGTVSNQPQHF
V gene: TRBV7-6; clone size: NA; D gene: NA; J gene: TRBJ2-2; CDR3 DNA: TGTGCCAGCAGCTTAGGAGGGAGCGTTGGCGGGGAGCTGTTTTTT; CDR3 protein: CASSLGGSVGGELFF
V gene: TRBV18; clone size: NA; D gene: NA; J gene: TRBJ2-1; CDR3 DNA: TGTGCCAACTCCGGGGAAAACAATGAGCAGTTCTTC; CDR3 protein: CANSGENNEQFF
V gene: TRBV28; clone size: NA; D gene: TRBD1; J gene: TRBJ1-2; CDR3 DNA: TGTGCCAGCAGTTTATCTGGACAGGGGGCCGGCGAAAACTATGGCTACACCTTC; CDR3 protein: CASSLSGQGAGENYGYTF
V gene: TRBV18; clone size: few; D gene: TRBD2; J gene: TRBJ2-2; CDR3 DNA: TGTGCCAGCTCACCGAGAGCGGGAGGCACCGGGGAGCTGTTTTTT; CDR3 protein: CASSPRAGGTGELFF
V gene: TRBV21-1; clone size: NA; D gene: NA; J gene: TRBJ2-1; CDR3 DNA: TGTGCCAGCAGCAAGGACAGGGATTCCTACAATGAGCAGTTCTTC; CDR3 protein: CASSKDRDSYNEQFF
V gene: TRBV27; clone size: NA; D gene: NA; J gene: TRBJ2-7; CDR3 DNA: TGTGCCAGCAGTGACAGACTAGGCGGCTACGAGCAGTACTTC; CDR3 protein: CASSDRLGGYEQYF
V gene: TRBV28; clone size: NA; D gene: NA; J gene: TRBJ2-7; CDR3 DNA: TGTGCCAGCAGTTTGGGGGCAGCCTCCTACGAGCAGTACTTC; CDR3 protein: CASSLGAASYEQYF
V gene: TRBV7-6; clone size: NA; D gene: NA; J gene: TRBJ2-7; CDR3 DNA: TGTGCCAGCAGCTTAGGTGTGGAGGGGGAGGGCTACGAGCAGTACTTC; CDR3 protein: CASSLGVEGEGYEQYF
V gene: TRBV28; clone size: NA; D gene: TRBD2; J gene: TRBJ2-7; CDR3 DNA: TGTGCCAGCAGTTCGGGACTAGCTTTGAGTGAGCAGTACTTC; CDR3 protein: CASSSGLALSEQYF
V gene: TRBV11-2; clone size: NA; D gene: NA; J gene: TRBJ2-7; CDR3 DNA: TGTGCCAGCAGCTTAGGCGCTTACGAGCAGTACTTC; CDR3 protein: CASSLGAYEQYF
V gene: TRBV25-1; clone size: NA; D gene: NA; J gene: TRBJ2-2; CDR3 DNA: TGTGCCAGCAGTTCAGGGGCCGGGGAGCTGTTTTTT; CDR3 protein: CASSSGAGELFF
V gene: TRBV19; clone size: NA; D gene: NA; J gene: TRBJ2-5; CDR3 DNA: TGTGCCAGTAGTAGGGCCCACAGGGAACGGGAGACCCAGTACTTC; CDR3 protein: CASSRAHRERETQYF
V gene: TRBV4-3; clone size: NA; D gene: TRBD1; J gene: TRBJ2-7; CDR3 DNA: TGCGCCAGCAGCCAAGATTCGACAGGGGACTACGAGCAGTACTTC; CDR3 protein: CASSQDSTGDYEQYF
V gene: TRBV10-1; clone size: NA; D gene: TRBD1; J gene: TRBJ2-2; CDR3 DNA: TGCGCCAGCAGTGATGGGGGACAGGGGGCCGTCGGGGAGCTGTTTTTT; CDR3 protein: CASSDGGQGAVGELFF
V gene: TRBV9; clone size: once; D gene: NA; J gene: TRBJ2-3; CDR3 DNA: TGTGCCAGCAGCGCACCGCCCCCGCTCGATACGCAGTATTTT; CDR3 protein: CASSAPPPLDTQYF
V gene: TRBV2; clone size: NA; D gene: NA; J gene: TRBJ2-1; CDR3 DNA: TGTGCCAGCAGTCCCACTACCTGGGGGTTCTTC; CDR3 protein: CASSPTTWGFF
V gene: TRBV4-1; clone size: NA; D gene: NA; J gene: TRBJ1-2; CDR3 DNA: TGCGCCAGCAGCCAAGAAGGGGGTAATCACTATGGCTACACCTTC; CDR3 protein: CASSQEGGNHYGYTF
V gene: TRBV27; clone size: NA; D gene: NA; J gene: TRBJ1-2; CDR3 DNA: TGTGCCAGCAGTCCAAGGGGTGCAGACACCACTAACTATGGCTACACCTTC; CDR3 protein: CASSPRGADTTNYGYTF
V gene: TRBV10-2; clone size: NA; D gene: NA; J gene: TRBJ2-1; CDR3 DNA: TGCGCCAGCTATCCCGTAAGCGCCTACAATGAGCAGTTCTTC; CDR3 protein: CASYPVSAYNEQFF
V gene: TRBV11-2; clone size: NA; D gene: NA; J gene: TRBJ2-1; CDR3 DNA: TGTGCCAGCAGCCACTACTCCGGCCCCTTAGTTCGCAATGAGCAGTTCTTC; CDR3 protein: CASSHYSGPLVRNEQFF
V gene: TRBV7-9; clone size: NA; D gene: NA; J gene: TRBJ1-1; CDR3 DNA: TGTGCCAGCAGCTCGCCGGGCATGAACACTGAAGCTTTCTTT; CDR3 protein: CASSSPGMNTEAFF
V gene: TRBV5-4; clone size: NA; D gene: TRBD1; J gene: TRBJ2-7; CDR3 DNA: TGTGCCAGTCAGGACAGGTCCTACGAGCAGTACTTC; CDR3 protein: CASQDRSYEQYF
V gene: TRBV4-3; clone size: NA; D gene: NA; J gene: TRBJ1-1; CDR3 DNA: TGCGCCAGCTCCAGAGAAGTTAACACTGAAGCTTTCTTT; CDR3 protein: CASSREVNTEAFF
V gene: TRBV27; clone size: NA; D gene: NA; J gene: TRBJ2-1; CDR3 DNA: TGTGCCAGCAGTTTCTCGACAACTGCCCTTCAGTTCTTC; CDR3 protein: CASSFSTTALQFF